Ten or more counts support the clone carrying this TCR beta chain. The antigen is not known. Points from the study as a whole: Whole repertoires were not studied in the larger cohort, only one V-J beta rearrangement. In terms of TCR gene usage, tumor memory CD4+ T cells clustered together with blood and lymph node memory CD4+ cells, as well as with lymph node naive CD4+ cells.

After constant-region reverse-primer amplification, full-length variable regions underwent semi-nested PCR with Nested Universal Primer A. TCRdb re-called the 5' RACE reads through MiXCR, storing one row per CDR3 protein. Of around 30,000 distinct CDR3 sequences detected, roughly 25% appear once; the ten largest clones hold roughly 4%. Naive CD4+ cells had CD25+ Tregs removed. V was clipped by 10 bases and J by 3 bases; unmatched bases: 7. This CDR3 is built from 13 residues. Germline V CDR1 and CDR2: MNHEY, SVGEGT. J is TRBJ2-7 and V is TRBV6-2 or TRBV6-3; 9 bases are a match to TRBD2. This sequence originates from a female donor with breast cancer. Specimen: naive CD4+ T cells sorted from a lymph node. The subset here: naive CD4+ T cells, CD4+CD45RA+CD25-. The CDR3 reads CATGGTSLYEQYF. The CDR3 DNA reads as TGTGCCACCGGGGGGACTAGCCTCTACGAGCAGTACTTC.